The rows below give T cell receptor beta chains drawn from one sample of a study of PD-1 blockade in classical Hodgkin lymphoma. TCRdb keeps only in-frame clones here, not all; method: immunoSEQ multiplex PCR. Among about 110,000 clones, approximately 90% were seen once, and the ten largest hold 15% to 20%. Sequencing was performed on peripheral blood mononuclear cells (PBMCs), taken before the second cycle of nivolumab. The receptors originated from a human donor with classical Hodgkin lymphoma. Each CDR3 is given with its conserved first and last residue. Fields, in order: D gene, V gene, clone size, J gene, CDR3 DNA, CDR3 protein. The D gene is left open where the match is weak. Clone size appears in some rows only: once, few, many, or a class for an expanded clone.

>TRBD2|TRBV25-1|NA|TRBJ2-7
TGTGCCAGCAGTGAATTTGTAGCGGGAGGGCCACGCGAGCAGTACTTC
CASSEFVAGGPREQYF
>NA|TRBV7-6|NA|TRBJ2-5
TGTGCCAGCAGCTTATTACAGGGCCTGGGGGAGACCCAGTACTTC
CASSLLQGLGETQYF
>NA|TRBV2|NA|TRBJ2-1
TGTGCCAGCACGGTGGTAGGGCTTCCCCTCGAGCAGTTCTTC
CASTVVGLPLEQFF
>NA|TRBV14|NA|TRBJ1-4
TGTGCCAGCAGCCCCAAGAGAGCGGTGCTGTTTTTT
CASSPKRAVLFF
>TRBD1|TRBV25-1|NA|TRBJ2-2
TGTGCCAACAGTGTCGGGACAGGGCTAACCGGGGAGCTGTTTTTT
CANSVGTGLTGELFF
>TRBD1|TRBV27|NA|TRBJ2-7
TGTGCCAGCAGTTTAGAGGGGACAGGGTCCTACGAGCAGTACTTC
CASSLEGTGSYEQYF
>TRBD1|TRBV10-3|few|TRBJ1-2
TGTGCCATCAGCCTGGACAGGGGGCATGGCTACACCTTC
CAISLDRGHGYTF
>NA|TRBV4-3|NA|TRBJ1-5
TGCGCCAGCAGCCAAGATAGAACGGTTAAGCCCCAGCATTTT
CASSQDRTVKPQHF
>NA|TRBV20-1|once|TRBJ2-3
TGCAGTGCGGCTAGCTCCGGTACGCAGTATTTT
CSAASSGTQYF
>NA|TRBV5-1|NA|TRBJ2-3
TGCGCCAGCAGCTTGGGGGGAACCACAGATACGCAGTATTTT
CASSLGGTTDTQYF
>TRBD2|TRBV28|NA|TRBJ2-1
TGTGCCAGCAGTTTAGCCGCCGGGACTAGCTCCTACAATGAGCAGTTCTTC
CASSLAAGTSSYNEQFF
>NA|TRBV4-1|NA|TRBJ1-1
TGCGCCAGCAGCCAAGTAAGCCGGAACCCCTACACTGAAGCTTTCTTT
CASSQVSRNPYTEAFF
>NA|TRBV4-1|NA|TRBJ2-7
TGCGCCAGCAGCCTCCCAGGACGGACACCCGAGCAGTACTTC
CASSLPGRTPEQYF
>NA|TRBV10-2|NA|TRBJ2-7
TGCGCCAGCAGTGAGTCAGGGCGGTTATCCTACGAGCAGTACTTC
CASSESGRLSYEQYF
>NA|TRBV4-3|NA|TRBJ2-5
TGCGCCAGCAGCCAGCAGGGGACTTCGGGGACCCAGTACTTC
CASSQQGTSGTQYF
>NA|TRBV15|NA|TRBJ2-7
TGTGCCACCAGCAGTGCCAGGGGCCCTTCCTACGAGCAGTACTTC
CATSSARGPSYEQYF
>TRBD2|TRBV10-1|NA|TRBJ2-7
TGCGCCAGCAGTGATTCTAGCGGTCCGACGCCCTACGAGCAGTACTTC
CASSDSSGPTPYEQYF